The present T cell receptor beta chain was sequenced within a study of blood T cells in healthy people across ages. The CDR3 spans 17 residues. Trimming took 1 base from V and 4 from J, leaving 17 bases between them. Germline V gene lookup returns CDR1 MNHNS and CDR2 SASEGT. With a J-beta primer mix and a sample-barcoded 5' primer, a second PCR ran 7 to 11 cycles. TCRdb re-called the 5' RACE reads with MiXCR, one entry per CDR3 protein. Here the sample spans 700,000 or so distinct CDR3 sequences, 22% being singletons. Study observations and caveats: While age rose, TCR beta diversity per million T cells dropped in a roughly linear way. No one knew whether donors had CMV, which possibly confounded expanded clonotype changes.

With regard to this clonotype: Its antigen is unidentified.

The source is a man in his 70s in good health. Sequencing was performed on blood. This sequence joins TRBV6-1 and TRBJ2-1; D not resolved. In nucleotides, the CDR3 is TGTGCCAGCAGTGAAGTCGGTGCTGTTCACCCGTACAATGAGCAGTTCTTC. Amino acids: CASSEVGAVHPYNEQFF.